Following are 7 T cell receptor beta chains from one sample sequenced in a study of T cell repertoires in cytomegalovirus infection. TCRdb independently ran MiXCR on the reads; one entry per CDR3 protein. Of about 600,000 distinct CDR3 sequences in the sample, about 24% are singletons; the top ten hold 8%. Sequencing input: CD8+ T cells from PBMCs. The origin of the receptors is a human donor in good health (CMV status not recorded). Some clones in this sample may be carry-over from other donors' samples.

This clonotype showed up just a few times. Germline and junction disagree at one end, which may indicate a read error. The chain has TRBV7-6 and TRBJ2-5; D may be TRBD1 (5 bases). Looked up from germline, CDR1 is SGHVS and CDR2 is FNYEAQ. This CDR3 has 13 amino acids. The CDR3 DNA follows: TGTGCTAGCAGCTTAAGACAGACCGAGACCCAGTACTTC. Residues: CASSLRQTETQYF.

Ten or more counts support this clonotype. This rearrangement joins TRBV7-2 to TRBJ2-3, with 7 bases matching TRBD1. From germline, CDR1 is SGHTA and CDR2 FQGNSA. The V segment lost 0 bases and the J segment 6 bases; nucleotides outside the gene matches: 9. This CDR3 has 16 amino acids. The CDR3: CASSLAWTGTGDTQYF. The DNA of the CDR3 is TGTGCCAGCAGCTTAGCGTGGACAGGAACTGGGGATACGCAGTATTTT.

This clonotype was seen more than once but under ten times. The CDR3 DNA is TGTGCCAGCAGGTCGGGGGGGCCGTTGACTGAAGCTTTCTTT. Translated, it gives CASRSGGPLTEAFF. The V call is TRBV7-8, the J call TRBJ1-1; weak D call: TRBD1 (6 bases). Trimming took 6 bases from V and 5 from J, leaving 16 bases between them. CDR3 length: 14 amino acids. The germline V gene has CDR1 SGHVS and CDR2 FQNEAQ.

The chain is built from TRBV20-1 and TRBJ1-3; D may be TRBD1 (6 bases). This CDR3 is built from 15 residues. CDR1 and CDR2 from the germline V gene are DFQATT and SNEGSKA (reference sequence). Trimming stripped 5 bases from V and 2 bases from J, with 16 bases between. In DNA, the CDR3 is TGCAGTGCTGCCATACAGGGAACACCTGGAAACACCATATATTTT. This gives the protein CSAAIQGTPGNTIYF.

This clonotype was recorded at least ten times. The CDR3 sequence: CASSQPTGQGRETQYF. CDR3 nucleotide sequence: TGTGCCAGCAGCCAACCCACGGGACAGGGAAGAGAGACCCAGTACTTC. The rearrangement links TRBV7-9 to TRBJ2-5; 9 nucleotides agree with TRBD1. Losses at the gene ends were 5 bases for V and 4 bases for J; bases not matched to a gene: 11. CDR1 is SEHNR and CDR2 is FQNEAQ in the germline V gene (reference sequence). The CDR3 spans 16 residues.

The chain links TRBV7-3 to TRBJ2-5; no reliable D call. The CDR3 has 15 residues. The germline V and J ends were trimmed by 1 base and 1 base, with 10 bases remaining between them. The germline CDR1 and CDR2 sequences are SGHTA and FQGTGA. CDR3 loop: CASSLILQIQETQYF. CDR3 DNA sequence: TGTGCCAGCAGCTTAATTCTACAAATCCAAGAGACCCAGTACTTC.

CDR3 sequence: CASSVAGGMSDTQYF. In nucleotides, the CDR3 is TGTGCCAGCAGCGTAGCGGGGGGGATGTCAGATACGCAGTATTTT. V gene TRBV6-1 combines with J gene TRBJ2-3; 11 bases are shared with TRBD2. The CDR3 loop spans 15 amino acids. Germline V CDR1 and CDR2: MNHNS, SASEGT. V shed 6 bases and J 4 bases; nucleotides not matched to a gene: 6.